The TCR beta chain under discussion was sequenced for a study of cytomegalovirus exposure and HLA in healthy donors. Study-wide results and caveats: A previous analysis found most TCR beta V segments productive roughly 87% or roughly 30% of the time. For cytomegalovirus status, the classifier reportedly gave diagnoses with high specificity and sensitivity.

This CDR3 comprises 17 residues. This clone was observed a few times. No antigen is known for it. The PCR was carried out with 60 Vbeta primers and 13 Jbeta primers. Libraries were prepared by immunoSEQ multiplex PCR; TCRdb keeps only in-frame clonotypes and omits some of them. Altogether approximately 150,000 clones are present, about 80% being singletons, with the ten largest covering more than 10%. The receptor was isolated from a man aged 35 to 55 in good health and CMV-seropositive. Sequenced input: PBMCs. The J gene is TRBJ2-3, the V gene TRBV21-1; the table assigns TRBD2, which was not confirmed against the DNA. TRBV21-1 is shown as a pseudogene. CDR3 loop: CASSLTSVNSPTDTQYF. The DNA for the CDR3 is TGTGCCAGCAGCTTGACTAGCGTCAATTCCCCCACAGATACGCAGTATTTT.